This T cell receptor beta chain was retrieved from a study of blood T cell repertoires in COVID-19. On the study more broadly: There were acute and convalescent COVID-19 samples, and they came from the United States, Italy and Spain. T cells, B-cell-depleted T cells, or PBMCs supplied cDNA or gDNA.

Germline V gene sequence: CDR1 SGHVS, CDR2 FQNEAQ. This CDR3 has 15 residues. Trimming pared 5 bases from V and 4 bases from J, leaving 17 bases between. Authors' processing steps: Estimated nucleated cell counts came from reference gene primer amplification. Libraries were prepared by immunoSEQ multiplex PCR; TCRdb keeps only in-frame clonotypes and omits some of them. Clone size and the V and J calls come from that table; the DNA yielded D and trimming. The table records 250,000 or so clones, around 90% of them present only once. The sample consisted of peripheral blood. This TCR was sampled from a woman in her 70s with active or convalescent COVID-19. The chain recombines TRBV7-8 with TRBJ1-1; D ambiguous. The CDR3 protein is CASSPEDRPGTEAFF. CDR3 nucleotide sequence: TGTGCCAGCAGCCCTGAAGATAGGCCGGGCACTGAAGCTTTCTTT. Filled out from reference TRBV7-8 and TRBJ1-1, the complete variable domain reads GAGVSQSPRYKVAKRGQDVALRCDPISGHVSLFWYQQALGQGPEFLTYFQNEAQLDKSGLPSDRFFAERPEGSVSTLKIQRTQQEDSAVYLCASSPEDRPGTEAFFGQGTRLTVV.